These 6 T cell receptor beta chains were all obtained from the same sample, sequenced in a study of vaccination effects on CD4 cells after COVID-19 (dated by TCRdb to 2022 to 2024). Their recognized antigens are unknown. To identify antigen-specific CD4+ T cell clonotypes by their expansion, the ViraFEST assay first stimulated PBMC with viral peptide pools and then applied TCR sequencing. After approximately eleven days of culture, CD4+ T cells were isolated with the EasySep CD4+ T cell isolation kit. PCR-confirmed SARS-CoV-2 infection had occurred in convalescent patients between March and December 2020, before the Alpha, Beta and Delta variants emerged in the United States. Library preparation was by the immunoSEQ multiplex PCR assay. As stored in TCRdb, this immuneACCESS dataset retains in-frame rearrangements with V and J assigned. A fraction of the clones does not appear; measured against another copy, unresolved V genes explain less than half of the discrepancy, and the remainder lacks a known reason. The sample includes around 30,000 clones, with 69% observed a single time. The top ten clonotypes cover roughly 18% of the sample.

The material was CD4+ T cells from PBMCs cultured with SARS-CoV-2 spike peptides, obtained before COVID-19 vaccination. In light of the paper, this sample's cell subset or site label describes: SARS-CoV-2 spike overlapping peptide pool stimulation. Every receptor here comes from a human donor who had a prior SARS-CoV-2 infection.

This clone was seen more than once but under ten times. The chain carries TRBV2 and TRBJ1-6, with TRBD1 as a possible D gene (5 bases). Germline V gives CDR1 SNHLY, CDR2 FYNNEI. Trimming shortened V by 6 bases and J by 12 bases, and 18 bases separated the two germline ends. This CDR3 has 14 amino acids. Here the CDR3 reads CASRDTGGLQPLHF. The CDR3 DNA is TGTGCCAGCAGAGATACAGGAGGACTGCAACCCCTCCACTTT.

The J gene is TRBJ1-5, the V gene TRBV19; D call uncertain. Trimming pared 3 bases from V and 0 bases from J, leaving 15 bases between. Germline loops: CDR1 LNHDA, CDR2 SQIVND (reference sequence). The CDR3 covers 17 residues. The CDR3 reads CASSILGFGVSNQPQHF. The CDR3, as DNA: TGTGCCAGTAGTATCCTCGGCTTTGGGGTTAGCAATCAGCCCCAGCATTTT.

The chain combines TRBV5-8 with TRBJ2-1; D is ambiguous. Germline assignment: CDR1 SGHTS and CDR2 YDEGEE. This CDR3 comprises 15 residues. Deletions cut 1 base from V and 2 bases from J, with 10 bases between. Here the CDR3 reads CASSLWSPTYNEQFF. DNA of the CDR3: TGTGCCAGCAGCTTGTGGAGCCCCACCTACAATGAGCAGTTCTTC.

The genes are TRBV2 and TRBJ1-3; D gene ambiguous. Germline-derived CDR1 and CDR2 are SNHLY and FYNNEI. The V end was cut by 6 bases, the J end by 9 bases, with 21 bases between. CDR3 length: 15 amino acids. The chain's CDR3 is CASSPLSLRGITIYF. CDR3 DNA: TGTGCCAGCAGCCCATTGAGTTTGCGTGGTATCACCATATATTTT.

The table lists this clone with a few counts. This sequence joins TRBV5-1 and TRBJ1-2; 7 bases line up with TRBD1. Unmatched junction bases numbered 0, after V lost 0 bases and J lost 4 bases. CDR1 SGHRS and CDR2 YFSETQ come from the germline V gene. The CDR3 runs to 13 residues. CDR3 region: CASSLGDSYGYTF. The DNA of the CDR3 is TGCGCCAGCAGCTTGGGGGACAGCTATGGCTACACCTTC.

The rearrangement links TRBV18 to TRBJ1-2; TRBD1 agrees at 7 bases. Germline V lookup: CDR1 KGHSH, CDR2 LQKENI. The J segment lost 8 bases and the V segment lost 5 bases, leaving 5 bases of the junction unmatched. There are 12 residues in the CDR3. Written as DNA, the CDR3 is TGTGCCAGCTCAACGGACAGGATCGGCTACACCTTC. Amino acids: CASSTDRIGYTF.